Each of the 8 T cell receptor beta chains below was sequenced from the same sample in a study of regulatory T cells in long-lasting Graves disease. MiXCR was run by TCRdb on the reads, yielding one entry per CDR3 protein. The profile shows more than 950 distinct CDR3 sequences, roughly 89% of them singletons. PBMCs provided the RNA from which the TCR library was made. The specimen was peripheral blood mononuclear cells (PBMCs), collected with antithyroid drug treatment, in newly diagnosed or persistent Graves disease (not recorded which). All receptors derive from a woman aged 25-40 years with Graves disease.

This chain links TRBV10-3 with TRBJ2-3; 12 bases are a match to TRBD2. The germline V gene encodes CDR1 ENHRY and CDR2 SYGVKD. The CDR3 has 14 amino acids. Trimming cost V 10 bases and J 0 bases; bases outside gene matches: 2. As DNA, the CDR3 is TGTGCCACCGGGACTAGCGGGAGCACAGATACGCAGTATTTT. Its translation: CATGTSGSTDTQYF.

The chain carries TRBV4-2 and TRBJ1-1; TRBD1 matches 8 bases. CDR1 LGHNA and CDR2 YNFKEQ come from the germline V gene. With V trimmed by 4 bases and J by 10 bases, 8 bases remained unmatched. This CDR3 spans 13 amino acids. The CDR3 loop is CASSRTGTSGAFF. CDR3 coding DNA: TGTGCCAGCAGCCGGACAGGGACCTCTGGAGCTTTCTTT.

The chain links TRBV28 to TRBJ2-3, with D tentatively TRBD1 (5 bases). The CDR3 consists of 14 residues. V was cut by 7 bases and J by 4 bases, with 15 bases left in between. CDR1 and CDR2 from the germline V gene are MDHEN and SYDVKM. CDR3 nucleotide sequence: TGTGCCAGCACCAAGGTGGACACCCCAGATACGCAGTATTTT. It yields the protein CASTKVDTPDTQYF.

This chain uses TRBV5-1 with TRBJ2-2; the D is unclear. From germline, CDR1 is SGHRS and CDR2 YFSETQ. The CDR3 contains 15 residues. Between the trimmed V and J ends, which lost 4 bases and 0 bases, there was a span of 10 bases. The CDR3 bases are TGCGCCAGCAGCCTCAGGACCTCGAACACCGGGGAGCTGTTTTTT. It yields the protein CASSLRTSNTGELFF.

The chain uses TRBV14 and TRBJ2-3, with 8 nucleotides matching TRBD2. The V segment lost 0 bases and the J segment 5 bases; nucleotides outside the gene matches: 13. The CDR3 totals 18 residues. Germline CDR1 is SGHDN and CDR2 is FVKESK. CDR3 amino acids: CASSQDRAAGEFKDTQYF. CDR3 coding DNA: TGTGCCAGCAGCCAAGATCGGGCAGCGGGAGAATTTAAAGATACGCAGTATTTT.

V is TRBV28 and J is TRBJ2-7, with D tentatively TRBD1 or TRBD2 (5 bases each). The germline V and J ends were trimmed by 4 bases and 0 bases, with 28 bases remaining between them. This CDR3 has 20 amino acids. Germline V CDR1 and CDR2: MDHEN, SYDVKM. The chain's CDR3 is CASSWTSGTRSLTPSYEQYF. In nucleotides, the CDR3 is TGTGCCAGCAGTTGGACCTCCGGGACGCGATCCCTCACCCCCTCCTACGAGCAGTACTTC.

This rearrangement joins TRBV13 to TRBJ2-7, with a tentative D call TRBD1 (5 bases). Germline lookup yields CDR1 PRHDT and CDR2 FYEKMQ (reference sequence). V was pared by 3 bases and J by 9 bases, with 18 bases between. The CDR3 length is 14 residues. CDR3 in amino acids: CASSFSDTQGGQYF. The CDR3 region has the DNA TGTGCCAGCAGCTTCTCTGACACGCAGGGTGGGCAGTACTTC.

CDR3 residues: CASSPTSGSTGELFF. The CDR3 DNA reads as TGTGCCAGCAGCCCGACTAGCGGGTCCACCGGGGAGCTGTTTTTT. The genes are TRBV7-3 and TRBJ2-2; 10 bases line up with TRBD2. The CDR3 is 15 residues long. V trimming: 5 bases; J trimming: 4 bases; junction bases outside the gene matches: 4. Germline-derived CDR1 and CDR2 are SGHTA and FQGTGA.